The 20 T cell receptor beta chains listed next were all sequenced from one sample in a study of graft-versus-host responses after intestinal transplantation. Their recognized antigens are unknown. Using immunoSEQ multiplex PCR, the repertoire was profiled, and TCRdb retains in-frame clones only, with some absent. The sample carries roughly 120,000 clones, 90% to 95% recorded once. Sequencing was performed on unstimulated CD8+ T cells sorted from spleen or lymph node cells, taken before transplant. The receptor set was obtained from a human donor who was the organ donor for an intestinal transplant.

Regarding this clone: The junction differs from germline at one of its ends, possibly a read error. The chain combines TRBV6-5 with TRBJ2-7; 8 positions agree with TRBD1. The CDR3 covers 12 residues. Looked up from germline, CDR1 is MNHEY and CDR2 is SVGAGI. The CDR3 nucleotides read TGTGCCAGCAGACTACAGGGGGGACCTATACACTTC. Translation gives CASRLQGGPIHF.

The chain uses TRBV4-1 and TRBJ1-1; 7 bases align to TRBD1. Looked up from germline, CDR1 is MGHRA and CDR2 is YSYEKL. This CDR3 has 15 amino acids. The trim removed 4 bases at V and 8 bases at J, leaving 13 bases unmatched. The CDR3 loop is CASSLRDSRNWEAFF. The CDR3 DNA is TGCGCCAGCAGCCTCCGGGACAGTCGGAATTGGGAAGCTTTCTTT.

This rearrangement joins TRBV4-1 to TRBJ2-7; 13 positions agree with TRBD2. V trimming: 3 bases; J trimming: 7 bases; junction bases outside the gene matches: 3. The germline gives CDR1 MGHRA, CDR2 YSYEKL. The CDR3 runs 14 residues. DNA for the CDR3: TGCGCCAGCAGCCATGGACTAGCGGGAGATGAGCAGTACTTC. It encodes CASSHGLAGDEQYF.

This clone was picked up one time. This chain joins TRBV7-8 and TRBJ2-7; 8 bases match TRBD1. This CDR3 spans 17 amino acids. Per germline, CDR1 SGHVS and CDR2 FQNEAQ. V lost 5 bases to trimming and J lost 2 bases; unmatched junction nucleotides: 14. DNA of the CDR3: TGTGCCAGCAGCCCTGGGACAGGAGTGTCCGACCCCTACGAGCAGTACTTC. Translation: CASSPGTGVSDPYEQYF.

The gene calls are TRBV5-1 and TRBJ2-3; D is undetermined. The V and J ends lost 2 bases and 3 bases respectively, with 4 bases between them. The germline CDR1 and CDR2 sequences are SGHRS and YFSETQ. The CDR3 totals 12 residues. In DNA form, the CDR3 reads TGCGCCAGCAGCTTCGGGACAGATACGCAGTATTTT. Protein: CASSFGTDTQYF.

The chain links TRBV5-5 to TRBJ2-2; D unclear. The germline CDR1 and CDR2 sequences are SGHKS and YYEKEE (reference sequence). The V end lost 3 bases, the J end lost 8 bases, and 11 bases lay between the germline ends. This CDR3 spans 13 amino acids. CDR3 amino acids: CASSSSLAGELFF. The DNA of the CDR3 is TGTGCCAGCAGCTCGTCCCTCGCTGGGGAGCTGTTTTTT. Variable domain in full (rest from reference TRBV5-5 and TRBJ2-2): DAGVTQSPTHLIKTRGQQVTLRCSPISGHKSVSWYQQVLGQGPQFIFQYYEKEERGRGNFPDRFSARQFPNYSSELNVNALLLGDSALYLCASSSSLAGELFFGEGSRLTVL.

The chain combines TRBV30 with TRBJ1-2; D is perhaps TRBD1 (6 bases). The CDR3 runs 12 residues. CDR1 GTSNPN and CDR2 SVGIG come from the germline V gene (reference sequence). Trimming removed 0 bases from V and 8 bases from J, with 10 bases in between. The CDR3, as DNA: TGTGCCTGGAGTGTATCAGGGGAGGGCTACACCTTC. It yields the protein CAWSVSGEGYTF. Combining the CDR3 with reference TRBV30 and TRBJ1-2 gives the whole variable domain SQTIHQWPATLVQPVGSPLSLECTVEGTSNPNLYWYRQAAGRGLQLLFYSVGIGQISSEVPQNLSASRPQDRQFILSSKKLLLSDSGFYLCAWSVSGEGYTFGSGTRLTVV.

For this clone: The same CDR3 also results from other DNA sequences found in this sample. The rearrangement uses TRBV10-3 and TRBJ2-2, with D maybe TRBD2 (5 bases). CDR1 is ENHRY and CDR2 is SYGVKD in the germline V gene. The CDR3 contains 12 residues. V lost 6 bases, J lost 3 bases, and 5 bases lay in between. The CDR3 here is CAIRRDTGELFF. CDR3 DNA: TGTGCCATCAGGAGGGACACCGGGGAGCTGTTTTTT.

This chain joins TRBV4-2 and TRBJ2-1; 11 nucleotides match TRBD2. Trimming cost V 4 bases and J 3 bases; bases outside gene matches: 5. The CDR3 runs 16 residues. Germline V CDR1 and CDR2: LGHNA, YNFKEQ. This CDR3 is CASSPPLAGGYNEQFF. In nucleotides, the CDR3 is TGTGCCAGCAGCCCACCTCTAGCGGGGGGCTACAATGAGCAGTTCTTC.

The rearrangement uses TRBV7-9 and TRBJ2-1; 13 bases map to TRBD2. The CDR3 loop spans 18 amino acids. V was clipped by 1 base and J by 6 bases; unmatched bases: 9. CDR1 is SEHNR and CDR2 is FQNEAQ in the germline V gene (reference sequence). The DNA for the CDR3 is TGTGCCAGCAGCTTAGAGGGACTAGCGGGGCCCTCCGGCAATGAGCAGTTCTTC. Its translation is CASSLEGLAGPSGNEQFF.

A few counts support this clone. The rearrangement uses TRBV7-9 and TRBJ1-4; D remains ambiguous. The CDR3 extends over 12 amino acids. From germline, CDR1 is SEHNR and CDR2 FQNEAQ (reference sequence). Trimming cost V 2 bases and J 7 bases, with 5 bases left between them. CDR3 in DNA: TGTGCCAGCAGCTTAACAGTTGAAAAACTGTTTTTT. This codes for CASSLTVEKLFF.

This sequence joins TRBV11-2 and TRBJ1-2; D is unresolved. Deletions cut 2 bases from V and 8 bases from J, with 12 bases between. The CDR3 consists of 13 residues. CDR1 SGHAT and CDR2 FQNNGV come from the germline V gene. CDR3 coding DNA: TGTGCCAGCAGCTTAAACAGATTGTCCGGCTACACCTTC. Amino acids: CASSLNRLSGYTF.

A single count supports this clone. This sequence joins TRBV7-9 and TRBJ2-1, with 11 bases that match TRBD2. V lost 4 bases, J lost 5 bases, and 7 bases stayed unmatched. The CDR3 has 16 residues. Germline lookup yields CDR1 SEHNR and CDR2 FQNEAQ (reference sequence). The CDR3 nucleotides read TGTGCCAGCAGCTCCGCTAGCGGGAGGCTCAACAATGAGCAGTTCTTC. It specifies CASSSASGRLNNEQFF. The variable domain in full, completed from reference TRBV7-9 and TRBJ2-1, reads DTGVSQNPRHKITKRGQNVTFRCDPISEHNRLYWYRQTLGQGPEFLTYFQNEAQLEKSRLLSDRFSAERPKGSFSTLEIQRTEQGDSAMYLCASSSASGRLNNEQFFGPGTRLTVL.

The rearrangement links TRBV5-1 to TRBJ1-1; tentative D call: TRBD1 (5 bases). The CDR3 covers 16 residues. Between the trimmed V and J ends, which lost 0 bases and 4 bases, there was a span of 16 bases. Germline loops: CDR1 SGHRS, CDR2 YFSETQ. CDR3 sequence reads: CASSLVASYGGTEAFF. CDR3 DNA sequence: TGCGCCAGCAGCTTGGTCGCATCGTATGGGGGCACTGAAGCTTTCTTT.

CDR3 DNA: TGTGCCACCAGCAGAGGGACTAGCGGGAGCAATGAGCAGTTCTTC. This gives the protein CATSRGTSGSNEQFF. The chain has TRBV15 and TRBJ2-1; 13 bases are shared with TRBD2. Germline V gene lookup returns CDR1 LNHNV and CDR2 YYDKDF (reference sequence). The junction had 0 bases not matched to a gene; V was cut back by 1 base and J by 6 bases. CDR3 length: 15 amino acids.

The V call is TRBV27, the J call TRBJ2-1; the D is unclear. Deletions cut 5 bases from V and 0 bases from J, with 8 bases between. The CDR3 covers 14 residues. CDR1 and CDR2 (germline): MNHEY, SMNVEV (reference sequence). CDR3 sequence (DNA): TGTGCCAGCAGTCTAAGGGTCTCCTACAATGAGCAGTTCTTC. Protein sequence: CASSLRVSYNEQFF.

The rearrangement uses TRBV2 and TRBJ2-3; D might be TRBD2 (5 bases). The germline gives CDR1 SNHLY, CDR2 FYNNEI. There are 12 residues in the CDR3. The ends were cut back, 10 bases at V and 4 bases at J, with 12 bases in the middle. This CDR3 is CAILKRADTQYF. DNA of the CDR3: TGTGCCATCCTCAAGAGGGCAGATACGCAGTATTTT.

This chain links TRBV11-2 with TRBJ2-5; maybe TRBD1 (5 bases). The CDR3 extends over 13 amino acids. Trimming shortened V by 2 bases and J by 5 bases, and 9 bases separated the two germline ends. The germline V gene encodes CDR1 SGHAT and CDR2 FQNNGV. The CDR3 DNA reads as TGTGCCAGCAGCTTATTACACAGGGAGACCCAGTACTTC. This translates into CASSLLHRETQYF.

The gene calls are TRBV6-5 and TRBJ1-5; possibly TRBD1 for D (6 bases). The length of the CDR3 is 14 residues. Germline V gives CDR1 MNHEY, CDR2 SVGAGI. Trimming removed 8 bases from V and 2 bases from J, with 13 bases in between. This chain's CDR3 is CASSGGGGNQPQHF. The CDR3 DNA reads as TGTGCCAGCTCCGGGGGCGGGGGCAATCAGCCCCAGCATTTT.

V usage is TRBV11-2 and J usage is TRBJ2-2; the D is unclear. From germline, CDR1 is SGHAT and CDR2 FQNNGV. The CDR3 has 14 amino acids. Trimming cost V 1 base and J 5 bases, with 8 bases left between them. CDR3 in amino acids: CASSLGVGTGELFF. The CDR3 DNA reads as TGTGCCAGCAGCTTAGGAGTGGGGACCGGGGAGCTGTTTTTT.